Sequencing of this T cell receptor (beta chain) was carried out in a study of blood T cell repertoires in COVID-19. Study in general: Sources were T cells, B-cell-depleted T cells, or PBMCs; the material itself was cDNA or gDNA.

CDR3 length: 15 residues. Authors' processing steps: Reference gene primer amplification in the assay estimated nucleated cell counts. Profiling relied on immunoSEQ multiplex PCR, and the TCRdb table lists in-frame clones only, not all of them. V and J calls and clone size come straight from that table; D and trimming were deduced from the DNA. The sample consists of roughly 200,000 clones, about nine tenths of them appearing once. The specimen was peripheral blood. This chain joins TRBV21-1 and TRBJ2-1; TRBD2 is the table's D call, not checked against the DNA. TRBV21-1 is a pseudogene. The receptor was isolated from a man between 50 and 59 years old with acute or convalescent COVID-19. CDR3 in amino acids: CASSKRIAGENEQFF. CDR3 in DNA: TGTGCCAGCAGCAAACGGATAGCGGGAGAGAATGAGCAGTTCTTC.